This passage covers 26 T cell receptor beta chains from one sample sequenced in a study of vaccination effects on CD4 cells after COVID-19 (dated by TCRdb to 2022 to 2024). The library was made by the immunoSEQ multiplex PCR assay. The immuneACCESS repertoire file appears here via TCRdb, limited to in-frame rearrangements. These files lack a portion of the clones; in checked studies, under half of the deficit traces to unresolved V genes, and the cause of the others is not known. Within this sample are approximately 30,000 clones, with approximately 80% of them counted one time only. About 20% of the sample comes from the top ten. In the ViraFEST assay, PBMC were stimulated with viral peptide pools, and antigen-specific CD4+ T cell clonotypes were then identified by expansion using TCR sequencing. After roughly 11 days of culture, CD4+ T cells were isolated with the EasySep CD4+ T cell isolation kit. None of the healthy vaccine recipients had a prior SARS-CoV-2 infection, which was confirmed by nucleocapsid antibody tests that came back negative both before and after vaccination.

These receptors' targets are unknown. The source was CD4+ T cells from PBMCs cultured with HCoV-NL63 spike peptides, collected before COVID-19 vaccination. Reading the label with the study, this specimen's cell subset or site is: HCoV-NL63 spike overlapping peptide pool stimulation. These receptors all come from a human donor who received a COVID-19 vaccine.

The J gene is TRBJ2-3, the V gene TRBV4-1, with unresolved D. Germline V gives CDR1 MGHRA, CDR2 YSYEKL. Trimming removed 0 bases from V and 6 bases from J, with 13 bases in between. The CDR3 extends over 15 amino acids. The CDR3 DNA reads as TGCGCCAGCAGCCAAGATCTTAGCACGGTGGATACGCAGTATTTT. Translated, it gives CASSQDLSTVDTQYF.

In this sample, this clone turned up a few times. In DNA form, the CDR3 reads TGCGCCAGCAGCCAAGAAGTTCTTAGTCCCACGGGGCTAGTGCCCCAGCATTTT. Translating gives CASSQEVLSPTGLVPQHF. The chain uses TRBV4-1 and TRBJ1-5, with TRBD1 as a possible D gene (5 bases). The CDR3 has 18 amino acids. Germline V gives CDR1 MGHRA, CDR2 YSYEKL. V was shortened by 0 bases and J by 9 bases, with 24 bases between the two germline ends.

The chain combines TRBV19 with TRBJ1-2; D gene ambiguous. Germline V gene data show CDR1 as LNHDA and CDR2 as SQIVND (reference sequence). The V gene lost 4 bases and the J gene lost 10 bases, with 19 bases spanning the gap. This CDR3 has 14 residues. The chain's CDR3 is CASSRRDHHGLYTF. CDR3 bases: TGTGCCAGTAGTAGGAGAGACCATCACGGACTCTACACCTTC.

This clone was seen once. This chain links TRBV2 with TRBJ1-2, with D possibly TRBD1 on 6 matching bases. The V gene lost 5 bases and the J gene lost 2 bases, with 9 bases spanning the gap. The CDR3 sequence is 13 residues long. Germline loops: CDR1 SNHLY, CDR2 FYNNEI. The CDR3 bases are TGTGCCAGCAGTTCAGGGGACAACTATGGCTACACCTTC. Encoded protein: CASSSGDNYGYTF. Looking up the rest from reference TRBV2 and TRBJ1-2 gives the full variable domain: EPEVTQTPSHQVTQMGQEVILRCVPISNHLYFYWYRQILGQKVEFLVSFYNNEISEKSEIFDDQFSVERPDGSNFTLKIRSTKLEDSAMYFCASSSGDNYGYTFGSGTRLTVV.

The chain has TRBV12-3 or TRBV12-4 and TRBJ2-1, with 9 bases fitting TRBD1. V lost 2 bases, J lost 15 bases, and 5 bases stayed unmatched. The CDR3 consists of 12 residues. CDR3 in amino acids: CASSLTGGEGFF. DNA for the CDR3: TGTGCCAGCAGTTTAACAGGGGGCGAAGGGTTCTTC.

In its sample, this clone was seen many times. The genes are TRBV7-2 and TRBJ2-2; D perhaps matches TRBD1 (6 bases). The germline V gene has CDR1 SGHTA and CDR2 FQGNSA. The V and J ends lost 1 base and 1 base respectively, with 10 bases between them. The CDR3 has 16 residues. DNA for the CDR3: TGTGCCAGCAGCTTAGACTGGGGGCTGAACACCGGGGAGCTGTTTTTT. It translates to CASSLDWGLNTGELFF.

The chain couples TRBV24-1 to TRBJ1-5, with 7 bases aligning to TRBD1. With V trimmed by 4 bases and J by 4 bases, 9 bases remained unmatched. Germline V lookup: CDR1 KGHDR, CDR2 SFDVKD. The length of the CDR3 is 16 residues. CDR3 sequence reads: CATSDARTGLNQPQHF. DNA of the CDR3: TGTGCCACCAGTGACGCCCGGACAGGCTTAAATCAGCCCCAGCATTTT.

The rearrangement links TRBV28 to TRBJ1-2; D unclear. This CDR3 is built from 15 residues. Germline V gene sequence: CDR1 MDHEN, CDR2 SYDVKM. The V end lost 6 bases, the J end lost 0 bases, and 14 bases lay between the germline ends. The CDR3, as DNA: TGTGCCAGCAGGAGGTACGTCGGAGCTAACTATGGCTACACCTTC. It is translated as CASRRYVGANYGYTF.

This sequence joins TRBV6-5 and TRBJ1-2; D call uncertain. Germline CDR1 reads MNHEY; CDR2 reads SVGAGI. The CDR3 is 10 residues long. The V and J ends lost 6 bases and 10 bases respectively, with 9 bases between them. CDR3 in amino acids: CASRKVYYTF. CDR3 coding DNA: TGTGCCAGCAGGAAAGTTTACTACACCTTC.

The rearrangement joins TRBV7-2 to TRBJ2-7; a possible D gene is TRBD1 (6 bases). Germline CDR1 is SGHTA and CDR2 is FQGNSA. This CDR3 is built from 13 residues. With 10 bases removed from V and 2 bases from J, the gap between germline ends came to 15 bases. In DNA form, the CDR3 reads TGTGCCACCCGCGGGCAGGGGACCTACGAGCAGTACTTC. Encoded protein: CATRGQGTYEQYF.

The rearrangement joins TRBV28 to TRBJ2-5, with TRBD1 matching over 7 bases. Trimming at V came to 7 bases and at J to 4 bases, leaving 6 bases not matched to a gene. CDR1 and CDR2 from the germline V gene are MDHEN and SYDVKM. This CDR3 comprises 13 residues. CDR3 DNA sequence: TGTGCCAGCACCCCAGGGGGTTTAGAGACCCAGTACTTC. Protein: CASTPGGLETQYF.

This sequence joins TRBV2 and TRBJ2-2; D may match TRBD1 or TRBD2 (6 bases each). Looked up from germline, CDR1 is SNHLY and CDR2 is FYNNEI. V was shortened by 4 bases and J by 7 bases, with 10 bases between the two germline ends. The CDR3 contains 13 residues. The CDR3 coding sequence is TGTGCCAGCAGTGCGGGGGCGGGCGGGGAGCTGTTTTTT. Translating gives CASSAGAGGELFF.

This chain links TRBV14 with TRBJ1-1; TRBD1 agrees at 7 bases. The CDR3 length is 17 residues. Germline V lookup: CDR1 SGHDN, CDR2 FVKESK. V lost 4 bases and J lost 3; bases outside the gene matches: 14. The CDR3 spells CASSRFRGKDRDTEAFF. The CDR3 DNA reads TGTGCCAGCAGCCGATTCAGGGGGAAGGATAGGGACACTGAAGCTTTCTTT.

This clone was picked up a small number of times. The chain links TRBV28 to TRBJ2-7; 11 bases line up with TRBD2. CDR1 is MDHEN and CDR2 is SYDVKM in the germline V gene. Losses at the gene ends were 8 bases for V and 3 bases for J; bases not matched to a gene: 12. The CDR3 loop spans 16 amino acids. The CDR3 here is CASCILAGGGRYEQYF. As DNA, the CDR3 is TGTGCCAGCTGTATCCTAGCGGGAGGCGGTCGCTACGAGCAGTACTTC. Using reference TRBV28 and TRBJ2-7 for the parts outside the CDR3, the full variable domain is DVKVTQSSRYLVKRTGEKVFLECVQDMDHENMFWYRQDPGLGLRLIYFSYDVKMKEKGDIPEGYSVSREKKERFSLILESASTNQTSMYLCASCILAGGGRYEQYFGPGTRLTVT.

This clone was seen once. V gene TRBV4-2 combines with J gene TRBJ1-4, with TRBD1 identical over 7 bases. After removal of 6 bases from V and 0 bases from J, the junction contained 10 bases not matched to a gene. The germline CDR1 and CDR2 sequences are LGHNA and YNFKEQ. The CDR3 covers 17 residues. This CDR3 reads CASRRYDRASTNEKLFF. CDR3 coding DNA: TGTGCCAGCAGGCGTTACGACAGGGCCTCAACTAATGAAAAACTGTTTTTT.

V is TRBV3-1 (or the pseudogene TRBV3-2) and J is TRBJ2-5, with D possibly TRBD1 on 6 matching bases. The CDR3 length is 15 residues. Between the trimmed V and J ends, which lost 3 bases and 3 bases, there was a span of 14 bases. CDR1 is LGHDT and CDR2 is YNNKEL in the germline V gene (reference sequence). CDR3 region: CASSHLVQGKETQYF. The CDR3 DNA reads as TGTGCCAGCAGCCACCTTGTACAGGGCAAAGAGACCCAGTACTTC.

Here the CDR3 DNA reads TGCGCCAGCAGCCAAGATTGGCGCGGGGGGGGAGAGACCCAGTACTTC. Protein: CASSQDWRGGGETQYF. The J gene is TRBJ2-5, the V gene TRBV4-1; 9 bases fit TRBD2. CDR3 size: 16 residues. The ends lost 0 bases at V and 4 bases at J; junction bases unmatched: 6. CDR1 MGHRA and CDR2 YSYEKL come from the germline V gene.

V and J are TRBV12-5 and TRBJ2-5, with 7 positions matching TRBD1. Trimming cost V 5 bases and J 2 bases; bases outside gene matches: 5. The CDR3 loop spans 14 amino acids. Germline V gene lookup returns CDR1 LGHNT and CDR2 FRNRAP. CDR3 DNA sequence: TGTGCTAGTGGTCTGGGACAGAGTCAAGAGACCCAGTACTTC. As protein: CASGLGQSQETQYF.

The gene calls are TRBV6-5 and TRBJ1-2; D may be TRBD1 (5 bases). Germline CDR1 and CDR2: MNHEY and SVGAGI. CDR3 size: 15 residues. V was pared by 0 bases and J by 3 bases, with 11 bases between. The CDR3 nucleotides read TGTGCCAGCAGTTACTCGAAGGTCAGGGACTATGGCTACACCTTC. Translating it yields CASSYSKVRDYGYTF.

The J gene is TRBJ2-3, the V gene TRBV9; 8 bases match TRBD2. The CDR3 loop spans 19 amino acids. The V segment lost 0 bases and the J segment 4 bases; nucleotides outside the gene matches: 16. The germline V gene encodes CDR1 SGDLS and CDR2 YYNGEE. The CDR3 sequence: CASSVGGGRARGGSDTQYF. Here the CDR3 DNA reads TGTGCCAGCAGCGTAGGGGGGGGCAGGGCCCGGGGGGGCTCAGATACGCAGTATTTT.

This clone is a singleton in its sample. CDR3 bases: TGTGCCAGCAGGGACACATCTTACGAGCAGTACTTC. This translates into CASRDTSYEQYF. The chain uses TRBV6-5 and TRBJ2-7; a weak D match, TRBD1 (5 bases). The CDR3 has 12 residues. Germline values: CDR1 MNHEY, CDR2 SVGAGI. With 6 bases removed from V and 4 bases from J, the gap between germline ends came to 10 bases.

The chain carries TRBV5-1 and TRBJ2-7; TRBD2 agrees at 15 bases. The length of the CDR3 is 17 residues. Germline CDR1 SGHRS, CDR2 YFSETQ. After removal of 3 bases from V and 7 bases from J, the junction contained 11 bases not matched to a gene. CDR3 sequence: CASSYGTSGRFGAEQYF. CDR3 DNA sequence: TGCGCCAGCAGCTACGGGACTAGCGGGAGGTTCGGGGCGGAGCAGTACTTC.

The rearrangement joins TRBV28 to TRBJ2-2, with a tentative D call TRBD2 (6 bases). CDR1 is MDHEN and CDR2 is SYDVKM in the germline V gene. Trimming took off 2 bases at V and 5 bases at J, with 15 bases between the two ends. This CDR3 region has 16 residues. CDR3 in amino acids: CASSLTGVGETGELFF. CDR3 coding DNA: TGTGCCAGCAGTTTAACGGGGGTGGGCGAAACCGGGGAGCTGTTTTTT. The complete variable domain, with remaining parts taken from reference TRBV28 and TRBJ2-2, reads DVKVTQSSRYLVKRTGEKVFLECVQDMDHENMFWYRQDPGLGLRLIYFSYDVKMKEKGDIPEGYSVSREKKERFSLILESASTNQTSMYLCASSLTGVGETGELFFGEGSRLTVL.

The CDR3: CASSRLAMGDNEQFF. In nucleotides, the CDR3 is TGTGCCAGCAGCCGACTAGCGATGGGGGACAATGAGCAGTTCTTC. V gene TRBV7-9 combines with J gene TRBJ2-1, with 8 bases identical to TRBD2. The V segment lost 5 bases and the J segment 5 bases; nucleotides outside the gene matches: 8. This CDR3 is built from 15 residues. Germline V gene data show CDR1 as SEHNR and CDR2 as FQNEAQ (reference sequence).

The chain couples TRBV10-3 to TRBJ2-3; 7 bases are a match to TRBD2. V shed 3 bases and J 5 bases; nucleotides not matched to a gene: 8. The germline V gene has CDR1 ENHRY and CDR2 SYGVKD. This CDR3 is built from 15 residues. CDR3: CAISDSGRRGDTQYF. As DNA, the CDR3 is TGTGCCATCAGTGATTCCGGGAGGCGTGGAGATACGCAGTATTTT.

The chain is built from TRBV6-2 or TRBV6-3 and TRBJ1-6; no reliable D call. V lost 4 bases, J lost 7 bases, and 8 bases lay in between. The CDR3 covers 13 residues. Germline lookup yields CDR1 MNHEY and CDR2 SVGEGT. The CDR3 is CASSSTGNSPLHF. The CDR3 DNA sequence: TGTGCCAGCAGTTCGACGGGCAATTCACCCCTCCACTTT.